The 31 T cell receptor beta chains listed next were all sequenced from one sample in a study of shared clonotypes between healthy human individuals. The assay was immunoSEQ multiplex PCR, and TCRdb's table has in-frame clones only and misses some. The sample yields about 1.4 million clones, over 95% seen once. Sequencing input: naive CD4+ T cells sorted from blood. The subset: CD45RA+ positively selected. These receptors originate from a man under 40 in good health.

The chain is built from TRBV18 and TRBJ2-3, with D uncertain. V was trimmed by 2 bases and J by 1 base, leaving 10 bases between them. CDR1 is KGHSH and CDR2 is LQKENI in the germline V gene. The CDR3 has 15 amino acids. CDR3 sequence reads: CASSPVVRGTDTQYF. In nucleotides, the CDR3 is TGTGCCAGCTCACCAGTGGTTCGGGGCACAGATACGCAGTATTTT.

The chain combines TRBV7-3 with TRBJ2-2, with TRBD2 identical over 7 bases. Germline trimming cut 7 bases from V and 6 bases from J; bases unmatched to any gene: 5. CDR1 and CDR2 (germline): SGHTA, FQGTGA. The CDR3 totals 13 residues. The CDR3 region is CASNRAGSGELFF. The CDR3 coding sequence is TGTGCCAGCAACCGAGCGGGATCCGGGGAGCTGTTTTTT.

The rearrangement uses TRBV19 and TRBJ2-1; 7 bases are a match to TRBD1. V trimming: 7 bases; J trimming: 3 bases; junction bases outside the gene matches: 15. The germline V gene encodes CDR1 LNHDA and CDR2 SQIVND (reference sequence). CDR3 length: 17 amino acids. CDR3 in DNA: TGTGCCAGTACCTCATGGGGGCCAGGGGGATTCTACAATGAGCAGTTCTTC. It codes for CASTSWGPGGFYNEQFF.

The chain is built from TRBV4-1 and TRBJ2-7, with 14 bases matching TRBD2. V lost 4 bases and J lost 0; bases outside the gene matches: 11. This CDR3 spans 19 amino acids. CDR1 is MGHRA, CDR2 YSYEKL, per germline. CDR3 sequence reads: CASSLYGTSGGSSSYEQYF. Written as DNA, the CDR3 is TGCGCCAGCAGCCTTTATGGGACTAGCGGGGGATCTAGCTCCTACGAGCAGTACTTC.

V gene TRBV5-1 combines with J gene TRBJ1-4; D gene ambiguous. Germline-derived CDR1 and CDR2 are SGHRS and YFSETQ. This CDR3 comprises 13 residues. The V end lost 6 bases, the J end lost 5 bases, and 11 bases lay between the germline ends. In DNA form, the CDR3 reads TGCGCCAGCAACCCCGGCGGGAATGAAAAACTGTTTTTT. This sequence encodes CASNPGGNEKLFF.

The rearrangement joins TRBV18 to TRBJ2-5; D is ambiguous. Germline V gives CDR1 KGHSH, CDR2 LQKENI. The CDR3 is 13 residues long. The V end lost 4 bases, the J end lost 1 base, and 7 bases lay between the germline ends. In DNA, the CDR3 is TGTGCCAGCTCACGCCGGCCCCAAGAGACCCAGTACTTC. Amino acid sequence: CASSRRPQETQYF.

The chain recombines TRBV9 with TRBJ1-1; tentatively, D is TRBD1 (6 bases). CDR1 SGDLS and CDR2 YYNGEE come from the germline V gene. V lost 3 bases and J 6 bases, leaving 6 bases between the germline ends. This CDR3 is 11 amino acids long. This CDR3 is CASSGGPEAFF. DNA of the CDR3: TGTGCCAGCAGCGGGGGGCCTGAAGCTTTCTTT.

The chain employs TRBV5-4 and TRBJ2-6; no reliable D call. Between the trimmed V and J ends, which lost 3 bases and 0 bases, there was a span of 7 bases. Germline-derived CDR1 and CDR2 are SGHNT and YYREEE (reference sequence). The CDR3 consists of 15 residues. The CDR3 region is CASSSEYSGANVLTF. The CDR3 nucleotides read TGTGCCAGCAGCTCCGAGTACTCTGGGGCCAACGTCCTGACTTTC.

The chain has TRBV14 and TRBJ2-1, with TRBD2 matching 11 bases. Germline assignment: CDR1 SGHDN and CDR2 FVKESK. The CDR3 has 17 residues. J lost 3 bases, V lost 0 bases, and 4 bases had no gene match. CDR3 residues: CASSQEKGLADYNEQFF. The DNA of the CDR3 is TGTGCCAGCAGCCAAGAAAAGGGACTAGCGGACTACAATGAGCAGTTCTTC. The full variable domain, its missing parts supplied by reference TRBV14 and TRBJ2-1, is EAGVTQFPSHSVIEKGQTVTLRCDPISGHDNLYWYRRVMGKEIKFLLHFVKESKQDESGMPNNRFLAERTGGTYSTLKVQPAELEDSGVYFCASSQEKGLADYNEQFFGPGTRLTVL.

The CDR3 is CASSMGGSLKETQYF. CDR3 DNA: TGTGCCAGCAGCATGGGTGGGAGTCTAAAAGAGACCCAGTACTTC. The rearrangement links TRBV25-1 to TRBJ2-5; possible D gene TRBD2, 5 bases. Germline CDR1 is MGHDK and CDR2 is SYGVNS. V gave up 6 bases and J gave up 3 bases, with 17 bases separating them. The CDR3 is 15 residues long.

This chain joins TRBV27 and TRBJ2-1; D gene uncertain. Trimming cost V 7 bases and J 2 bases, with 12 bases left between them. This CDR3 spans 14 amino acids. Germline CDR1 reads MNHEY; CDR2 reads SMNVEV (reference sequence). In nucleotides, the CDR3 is TGTGCCAGCACCGGTGGACCCGCCTACAATGAGCAGTTCTTC. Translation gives CASTGGPAYNEQFF.

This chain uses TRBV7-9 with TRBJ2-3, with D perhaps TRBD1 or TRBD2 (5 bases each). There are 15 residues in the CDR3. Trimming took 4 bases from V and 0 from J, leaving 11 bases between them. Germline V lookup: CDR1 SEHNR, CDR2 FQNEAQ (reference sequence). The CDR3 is CASSSGRISTDTQYF. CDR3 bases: TGTGCCAGCAGCTCGGGACGGATTAGCACAGATACGCAGTATTTT.

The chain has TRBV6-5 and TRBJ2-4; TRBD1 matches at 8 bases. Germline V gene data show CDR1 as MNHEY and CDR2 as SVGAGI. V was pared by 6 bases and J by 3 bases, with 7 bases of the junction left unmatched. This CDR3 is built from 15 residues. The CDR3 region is CASRMQTGVKNIQYF. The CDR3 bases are TGTGCCAGCAGGATGCAGACAGGGGTCAAAAACATTCAGTACTTC.

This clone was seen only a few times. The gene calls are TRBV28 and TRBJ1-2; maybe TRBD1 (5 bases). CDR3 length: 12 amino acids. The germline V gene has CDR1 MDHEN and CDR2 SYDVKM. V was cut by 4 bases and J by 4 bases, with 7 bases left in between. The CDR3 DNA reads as TGTGCCAGCAGTTGGGGGATCTATGGCTACACCTTC. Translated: CASSWGIYGYTF.

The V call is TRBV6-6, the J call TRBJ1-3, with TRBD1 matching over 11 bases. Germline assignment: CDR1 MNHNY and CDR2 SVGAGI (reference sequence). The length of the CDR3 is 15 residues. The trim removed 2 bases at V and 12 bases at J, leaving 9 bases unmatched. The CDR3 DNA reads TGTGCCAGCAGTTACGATGGGACAGGGGGTGCTTTCATATATTTT. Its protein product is CASSYDGTGGAFIYF.

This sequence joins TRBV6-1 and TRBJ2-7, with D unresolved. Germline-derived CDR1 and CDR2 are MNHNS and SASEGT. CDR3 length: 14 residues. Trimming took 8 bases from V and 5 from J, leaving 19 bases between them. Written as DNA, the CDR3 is TGTGCCAGCCGGTCGTTGGGCCGGCCTAACGAGCAGTACTTC. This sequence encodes CASRSLGRPNEQYF.

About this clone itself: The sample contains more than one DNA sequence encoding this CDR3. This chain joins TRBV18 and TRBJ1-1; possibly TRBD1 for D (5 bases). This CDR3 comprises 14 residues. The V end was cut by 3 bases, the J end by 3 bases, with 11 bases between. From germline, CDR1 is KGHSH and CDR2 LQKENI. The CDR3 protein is CASSPLTGDTEAFF. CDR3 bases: TGTGCCAGCTCACCTCTCACGGGGGACACTGAAGCTTTCTTT.

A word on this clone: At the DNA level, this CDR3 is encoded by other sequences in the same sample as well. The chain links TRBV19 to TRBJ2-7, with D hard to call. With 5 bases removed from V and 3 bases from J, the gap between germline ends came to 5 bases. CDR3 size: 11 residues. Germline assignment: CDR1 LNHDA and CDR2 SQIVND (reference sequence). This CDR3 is CASSVGYEQYF. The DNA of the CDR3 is TGTGCCAGTAGTGTGGGCTACGAGCAGTACTTC.

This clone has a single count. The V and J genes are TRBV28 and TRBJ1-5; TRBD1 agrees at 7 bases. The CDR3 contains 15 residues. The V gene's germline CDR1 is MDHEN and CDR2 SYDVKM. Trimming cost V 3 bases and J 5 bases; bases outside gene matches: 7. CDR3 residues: CASSFSRQGDQPQHF. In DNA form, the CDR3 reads TGTGCCAGCAGTTTCTCCCGACAGGGAGATCAGCCCCAGCATTTT.

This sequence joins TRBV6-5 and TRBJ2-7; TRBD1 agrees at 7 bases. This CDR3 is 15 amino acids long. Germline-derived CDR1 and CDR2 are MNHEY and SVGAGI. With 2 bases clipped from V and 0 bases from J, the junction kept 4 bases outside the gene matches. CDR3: CASSYNRGLSYEQYF. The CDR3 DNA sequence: TGTGCCAGCAGTTACAACAGGGGCCTCTCCTACGAGCAGTACTTC.

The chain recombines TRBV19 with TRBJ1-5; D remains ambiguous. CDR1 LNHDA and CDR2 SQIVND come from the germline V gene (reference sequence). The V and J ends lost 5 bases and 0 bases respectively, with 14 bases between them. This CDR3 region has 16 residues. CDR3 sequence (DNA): TGTGCCAGTAGTTCCGGGGTCCTGTATAGCAATCAGCCCCAGCATTTT. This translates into CASSSGVLYSNQPQHF.

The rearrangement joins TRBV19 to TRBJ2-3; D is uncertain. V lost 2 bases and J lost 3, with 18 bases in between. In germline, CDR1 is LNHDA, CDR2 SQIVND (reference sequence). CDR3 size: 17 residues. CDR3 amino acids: CASSITGRLERTDTQYF. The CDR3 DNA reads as TGTGCCAGTAGTATAACTGGGCGACTCGAACGGACAGATACGCAGTATTTT.

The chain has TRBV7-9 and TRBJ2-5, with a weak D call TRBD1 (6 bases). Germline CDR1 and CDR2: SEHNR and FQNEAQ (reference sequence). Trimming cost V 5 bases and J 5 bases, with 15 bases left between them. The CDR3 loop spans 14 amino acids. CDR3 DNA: TGTGCCAGCAGCCCTGCAGGGGTCTGGGAGACCCAGTACTTC. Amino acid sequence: CASSPAGVWETQYF. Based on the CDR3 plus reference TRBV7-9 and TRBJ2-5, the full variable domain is DTGVSQNPRHKITKRGQNVTFRCDPISEHNRLYWYRQTLGQGPEFLTYFQNEAQLEKSRLLSDRFSAERPKGSFSTLEIQRTEQGDSAMYLCASSPAGVWETQYFGPGTRLLVL.

CDR3 sequence reads: CSVPDYTGELFF. DNA of the CDR3: TGCAGCGTGCCGGACTATACCGGGGAGCTGTTTTTT. V gene TRBV29-1 combines with J gene TRBJ2-2, with D perhaps TRBD2 (6 bases). Germline values: CDR1 SQVTM, CDR2 ANQGSEA. V dropped 6 bases and J dropped 5 bases, with 10 bases sitting between them. This CDR3 is built from 12 residues.

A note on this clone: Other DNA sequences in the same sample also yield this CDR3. CDR3 loop: CASSYPGRNNEQFF. In DNA form, the CDR3 reads TGTGCCAGCAGTTACCCTGGAAGGAACAATGAGCAGTTCTTC. This chain connects TRBV6-5 to TRBJ2-1; D unclear. The CDR3 runs to 14 residues. Germline V gene lookup returns CDR1 MNHEY and CDR2 SVGAGI. Trimming pared 2 bases from V and 5 bases from J, leaving 10 bases between.

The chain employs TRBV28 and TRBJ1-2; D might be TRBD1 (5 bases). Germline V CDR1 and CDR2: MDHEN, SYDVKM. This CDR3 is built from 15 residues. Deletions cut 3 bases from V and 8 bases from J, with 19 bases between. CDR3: CASSFRQGRGGGYTF. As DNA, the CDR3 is TGTGCCAGCAGTTTTCGGCAGGGACGAGGAGGAGGCTACACCTTC.

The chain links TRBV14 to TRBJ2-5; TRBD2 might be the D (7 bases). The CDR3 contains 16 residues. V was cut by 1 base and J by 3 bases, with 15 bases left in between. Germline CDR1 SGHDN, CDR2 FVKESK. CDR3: CASSQVWRGGEETQYF. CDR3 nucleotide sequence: TGTGCCAGCAGCCAAGTGTGGAGGGGGGGCGAAGAGACCCAGTACTTC. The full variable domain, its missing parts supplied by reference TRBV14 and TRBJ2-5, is EAGVTQFPSHSVIEKGQTVTLRCDPISGHDNLYWYRRVMGKEIKFLLHFVKESKQDESGMPNNRFLAERTGGTYSTLKVQPAELEDSGVYFCASSQVWRGGEETQYFGPGTRLLVL.

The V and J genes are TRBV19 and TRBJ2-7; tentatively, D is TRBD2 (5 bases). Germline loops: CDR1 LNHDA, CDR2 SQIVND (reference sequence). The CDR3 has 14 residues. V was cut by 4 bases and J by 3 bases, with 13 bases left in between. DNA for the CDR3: TGTGCCAGTAGTAGCGGCATTAGCGACTACGAGCAGTACTTC. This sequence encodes CASSSGISDYEQYF. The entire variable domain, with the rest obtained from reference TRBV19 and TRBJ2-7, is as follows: DGGITQSPKYLFRKEGQNVTLSCEQNLNHDAMYWYRQDPGQGLRLIYYSQIVNDFQKGDIAEGYSVSREKKESFPLTVTSAQKNPTAFYLCASSSGISDYEQYFGPGTRLTVT.

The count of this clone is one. CDR3 amino acids: CASSWSGGSYNEQFF. CDR3 coding DNA: TGTGCCAGTAGTTGGTCCGGGGGCTCCTACAATGAGCAGTTCTTC. The chain carries TRBV19 and TRBJ2-1; maybe TRBD2 (6 bases). Germline V gene sequence: CDR1 LNHDA, CDR2 SQIVND (reference sequence). The ends were cut back, 5 bases at V and 0 bases at J, with 11 bases in the middle. The CDR3 is made up of 15 amino acids.

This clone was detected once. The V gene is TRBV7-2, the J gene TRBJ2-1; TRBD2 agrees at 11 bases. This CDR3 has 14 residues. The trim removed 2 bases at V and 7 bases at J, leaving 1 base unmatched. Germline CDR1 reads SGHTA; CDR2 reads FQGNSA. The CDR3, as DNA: TGTGCCAGCAGCTTATTAGCGGGAGGGAATGAGCAGTTCTTC. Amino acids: CASSLLAGGNEQFF.

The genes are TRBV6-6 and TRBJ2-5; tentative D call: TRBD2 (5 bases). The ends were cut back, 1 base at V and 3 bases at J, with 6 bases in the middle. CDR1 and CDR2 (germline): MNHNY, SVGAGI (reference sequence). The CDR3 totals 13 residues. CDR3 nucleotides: TGTGCCAGCAGTTACTGGCGGGAAGAGACCCAGTACTTC. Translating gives CASSYWREETQYF.